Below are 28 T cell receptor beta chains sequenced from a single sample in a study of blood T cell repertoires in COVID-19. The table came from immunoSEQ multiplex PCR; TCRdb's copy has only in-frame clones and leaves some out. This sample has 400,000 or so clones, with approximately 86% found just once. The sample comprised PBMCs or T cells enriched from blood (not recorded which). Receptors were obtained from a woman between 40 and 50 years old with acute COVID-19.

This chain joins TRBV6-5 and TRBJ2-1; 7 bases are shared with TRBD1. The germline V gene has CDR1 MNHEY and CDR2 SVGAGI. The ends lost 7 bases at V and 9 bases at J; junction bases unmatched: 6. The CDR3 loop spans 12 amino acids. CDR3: CASIHPGGEQFF. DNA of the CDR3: TGTGCCAGCATACACCCAGGGGGTGAGCAGTTCTTC.

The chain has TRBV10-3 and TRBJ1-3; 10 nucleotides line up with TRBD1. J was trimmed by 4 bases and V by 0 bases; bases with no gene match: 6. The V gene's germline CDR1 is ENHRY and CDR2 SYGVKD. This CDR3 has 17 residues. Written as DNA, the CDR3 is TGTGCCATCAGTGAGTCGGGACAGGGGCTGAGAGGAAACACCATATATTTT. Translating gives CAISESGQGLRGNTIYF.

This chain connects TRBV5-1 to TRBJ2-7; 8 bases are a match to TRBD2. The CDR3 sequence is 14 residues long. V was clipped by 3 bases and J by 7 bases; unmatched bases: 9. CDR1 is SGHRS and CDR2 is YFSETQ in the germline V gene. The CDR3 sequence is CASSSQRGPREQYF. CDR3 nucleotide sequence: TGCGCCAGCAGCTCACAGCGGGGGCCGCGGGAGCAGTACTTC.

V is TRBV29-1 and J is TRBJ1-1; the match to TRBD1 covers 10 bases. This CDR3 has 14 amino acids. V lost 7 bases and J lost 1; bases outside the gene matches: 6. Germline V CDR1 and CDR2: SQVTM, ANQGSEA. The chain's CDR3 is CSADRDRGNTEAFF. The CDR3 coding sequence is TGCAGCGCAGACCGGGACAGGGGGAACACTGAAGCTTTCTTT.

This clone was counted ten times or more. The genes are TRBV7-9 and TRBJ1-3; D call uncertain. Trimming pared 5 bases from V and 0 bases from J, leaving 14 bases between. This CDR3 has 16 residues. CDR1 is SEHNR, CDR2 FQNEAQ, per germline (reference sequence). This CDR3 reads CASSPGSFYSGNTIYF. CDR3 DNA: TGTGCCAGCAGCCCAGGCAGCTTTTACTCTGGAAACACCATATATTTT. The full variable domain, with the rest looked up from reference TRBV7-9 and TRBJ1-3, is DTGVSQNPRHKITKRGQNVTFRCDPISEHNRLYWYRQTLGQGPEFLTYFQNEAQLEKSRLLSDRFSAERPKGSFSTLEIQRTEQGDSAMYLCASSPGSFYSGNTIYFGEGSWLTVV.

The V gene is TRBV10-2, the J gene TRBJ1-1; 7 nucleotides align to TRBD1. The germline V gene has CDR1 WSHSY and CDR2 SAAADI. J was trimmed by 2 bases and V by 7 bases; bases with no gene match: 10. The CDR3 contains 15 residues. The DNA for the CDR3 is TGCGCCAGCAATCCCGTGACAGGGAGAAACACTGAAGCTTTCTTT. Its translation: CASNPVTGRNTEAFF.

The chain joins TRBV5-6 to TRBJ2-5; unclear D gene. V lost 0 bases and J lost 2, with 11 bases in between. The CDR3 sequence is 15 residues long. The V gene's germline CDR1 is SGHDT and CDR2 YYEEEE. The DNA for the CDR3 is TGTGCCAGCAGCTTGGCCTCGGAGCCACAAGAGACCCAGTACTTC. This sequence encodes CASSLASEPQETQYF.

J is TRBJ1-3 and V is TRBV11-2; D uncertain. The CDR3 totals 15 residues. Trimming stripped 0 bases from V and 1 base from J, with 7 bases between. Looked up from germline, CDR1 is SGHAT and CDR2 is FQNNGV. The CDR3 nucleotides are TGTGCCAGCAGCTTAGACGGGAAGTCTGGAAACACCATATATTTT. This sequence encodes CASSLDGKSGNTIYF.

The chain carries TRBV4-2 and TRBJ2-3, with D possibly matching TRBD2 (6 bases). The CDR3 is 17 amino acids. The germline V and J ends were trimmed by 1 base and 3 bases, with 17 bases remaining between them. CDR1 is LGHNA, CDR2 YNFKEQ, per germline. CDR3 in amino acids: CASSQGSGAGGTDTQYF. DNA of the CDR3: TGTGCCAGCAGCCAAGGGTCCGGGGCTGGAGGGACAGATACGCAGTATTTT.

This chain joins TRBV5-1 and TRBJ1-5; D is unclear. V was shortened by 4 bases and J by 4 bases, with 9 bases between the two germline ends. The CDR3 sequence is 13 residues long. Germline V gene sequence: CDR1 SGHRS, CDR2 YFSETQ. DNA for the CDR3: TGCGCCAGCAGCGCGGGTTCGAATCAGCCCCAGCATTTT. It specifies CASSAGSNQPQHF.

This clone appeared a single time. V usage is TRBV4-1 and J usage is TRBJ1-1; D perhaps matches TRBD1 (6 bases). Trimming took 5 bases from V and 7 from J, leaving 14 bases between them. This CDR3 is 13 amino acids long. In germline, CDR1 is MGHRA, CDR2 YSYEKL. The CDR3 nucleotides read TGCGCCAGCAGCGCCGGGGGGGGGCTTGAAGCTTTCTTT. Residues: CASSAGGGLEAFF.

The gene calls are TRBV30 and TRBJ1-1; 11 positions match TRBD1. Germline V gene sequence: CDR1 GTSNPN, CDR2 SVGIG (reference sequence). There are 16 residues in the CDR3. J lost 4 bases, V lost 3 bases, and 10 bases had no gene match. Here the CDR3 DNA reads TGTGCCTGGAGCTACGGGACAGGGGGTTTCACCACTGAAGCTTTCTTT. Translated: CAWSYGTGGFTTEAFF.

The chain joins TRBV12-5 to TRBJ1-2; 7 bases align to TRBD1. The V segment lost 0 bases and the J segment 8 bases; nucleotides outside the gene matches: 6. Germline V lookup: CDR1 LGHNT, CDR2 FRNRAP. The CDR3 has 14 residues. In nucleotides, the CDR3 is TGTGCTAGTGGTTTGGTAGAAACAGGGGTAGGCTACACCTTC. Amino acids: CASGLVETGVGYTF.

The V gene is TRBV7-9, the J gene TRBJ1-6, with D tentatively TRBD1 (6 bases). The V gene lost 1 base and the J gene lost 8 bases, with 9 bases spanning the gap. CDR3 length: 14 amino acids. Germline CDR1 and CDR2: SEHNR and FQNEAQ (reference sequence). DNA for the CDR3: TGTGCCAGCAGCTTAGGGGGGCTGGATTCACCCCTCCACTTT. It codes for CASSLGGLDSPLHF.

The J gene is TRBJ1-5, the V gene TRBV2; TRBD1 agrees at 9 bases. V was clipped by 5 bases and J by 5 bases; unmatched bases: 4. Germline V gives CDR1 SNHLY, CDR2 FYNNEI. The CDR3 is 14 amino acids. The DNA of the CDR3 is TGTGCCAGCAGTCCACAGGGGGCCGATCAGCCCCAGCATTTT. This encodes CASSPQGADQPQHF. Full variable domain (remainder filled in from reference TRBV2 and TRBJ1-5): EPEVTQTPSHQVTQMGQEVILRCVPISNHLYFYWYRQILGQKVEFLVSFYNNEISEKSEIFDDQFSVERPDGSNFTLKIRSTKLEDSAMYFCASSPQGADQPQHFGDGTRLSIL.

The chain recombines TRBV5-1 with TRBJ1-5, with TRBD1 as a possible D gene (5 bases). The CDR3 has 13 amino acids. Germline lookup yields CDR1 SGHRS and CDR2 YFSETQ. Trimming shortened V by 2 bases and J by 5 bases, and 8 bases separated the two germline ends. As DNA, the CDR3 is TGCGCCAGCAGCTTATGGGGGGATCAGCCCCAGCATTTT. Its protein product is CASSLWGDQPQHF.

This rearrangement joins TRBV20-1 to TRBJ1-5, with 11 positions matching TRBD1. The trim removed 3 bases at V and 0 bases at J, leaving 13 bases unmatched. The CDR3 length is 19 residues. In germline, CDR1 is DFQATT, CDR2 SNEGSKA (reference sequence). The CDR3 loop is CSASRLFGTGGHSNQPQHF. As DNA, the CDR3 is TGCAGTGCTAGTAGACTCTTCGGGACAGGGGGGCATAGCAATCAGCCCCAGCATTTT.

In nucleotides, the CDR3 is TGTGCCAGCAGCGGCGTTACTAGCCGAGAGACCCAGTACTTC. Translating it yields CASSGVTSRETQYF. The rearrangement uses TRBV2 and TRBJ2-5; tentative D call: TRBD2 (6 bases). The V gene's germline CDR1 is SNHLY and CDR2 FYNNEI. This CDR3 has 14 residues. Trimming left V 6 bases short and J 4 bases short, with 15 bases between.

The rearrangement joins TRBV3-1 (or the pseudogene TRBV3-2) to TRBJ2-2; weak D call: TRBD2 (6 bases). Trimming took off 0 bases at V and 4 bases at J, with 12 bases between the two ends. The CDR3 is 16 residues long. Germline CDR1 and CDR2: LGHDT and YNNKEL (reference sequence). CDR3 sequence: CASSQEFVGGTGELFF. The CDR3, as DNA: TGTGCCAGCAGCCAAGAGTTTGTGGGAGGCACCGGGGAGCTGTTTTTT.

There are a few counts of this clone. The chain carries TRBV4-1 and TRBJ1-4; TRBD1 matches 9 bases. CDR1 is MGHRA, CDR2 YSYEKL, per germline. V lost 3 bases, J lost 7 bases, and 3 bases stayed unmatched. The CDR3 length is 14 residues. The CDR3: CASSQGQGFEKLFF. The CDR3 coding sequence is TGCGCCAGCAGCCAGGGACAGGGTTTTGAAAAACTGTTTTTT.

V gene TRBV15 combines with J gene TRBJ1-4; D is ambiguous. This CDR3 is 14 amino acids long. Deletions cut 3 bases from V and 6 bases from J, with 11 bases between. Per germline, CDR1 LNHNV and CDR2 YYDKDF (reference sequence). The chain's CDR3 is CATSRSVADEKLFF. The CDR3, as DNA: TGTGCCACCAGCAGGTCCGTAGCGGATGAAAAACTGTTTTTT.

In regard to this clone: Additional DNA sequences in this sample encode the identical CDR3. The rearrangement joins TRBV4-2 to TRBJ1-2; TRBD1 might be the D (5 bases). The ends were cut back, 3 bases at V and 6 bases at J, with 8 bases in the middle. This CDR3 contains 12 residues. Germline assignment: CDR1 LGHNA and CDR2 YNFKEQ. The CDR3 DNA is TGTGCCAGCAGCCAGGTAGGGGATGGCTACACCTTC. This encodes CASSQVGDGYTF.

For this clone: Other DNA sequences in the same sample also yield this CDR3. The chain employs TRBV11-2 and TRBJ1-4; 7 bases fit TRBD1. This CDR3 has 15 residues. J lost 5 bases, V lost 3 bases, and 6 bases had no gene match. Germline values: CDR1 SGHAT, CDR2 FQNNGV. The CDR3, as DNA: TGTGCCAGCAGCTTGAGGGGGCAGGCCAATGAAAAACTGTTTTTT. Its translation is CASSLRGQANEKLFF.

The CDR3 nucleotides read TGTGCCAGCAGTTACTATAACTTCCCCGGTCCCCAGTACTTC. It codes for CASSYYNFPGPQYF. This chain joins TRBV3-1 (or the pseudogene TRBV3-2) and TRBJ2-7; no reliable D call. CDR1 is LGHDT and CDR2 is YNNKEL in the germline V gene (reference sequence). The CDR3 has 14 residues. Trimming removed 6 bases at V and 10 bases at J, with 22 bases between.

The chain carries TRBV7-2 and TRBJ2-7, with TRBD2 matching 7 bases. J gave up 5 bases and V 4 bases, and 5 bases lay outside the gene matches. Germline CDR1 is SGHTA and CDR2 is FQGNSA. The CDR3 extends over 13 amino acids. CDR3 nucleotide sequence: TGTGCCAGCAGCTCCTGGACTAGTAACGAGCAGTACTTC. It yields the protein CASSSWTSNEQYF.

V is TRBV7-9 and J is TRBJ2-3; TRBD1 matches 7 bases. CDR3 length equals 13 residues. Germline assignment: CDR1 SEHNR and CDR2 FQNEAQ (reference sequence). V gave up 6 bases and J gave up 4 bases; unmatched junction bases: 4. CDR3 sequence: CASRRGLADTQYF. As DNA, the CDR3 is TGTGCCAGCAGGAGGGGGCTGGCAGATACGCAGTATTTT.

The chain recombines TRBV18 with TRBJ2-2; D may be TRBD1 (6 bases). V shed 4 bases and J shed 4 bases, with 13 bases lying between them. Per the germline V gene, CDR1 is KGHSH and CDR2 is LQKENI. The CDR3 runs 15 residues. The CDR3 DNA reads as TGTGCCAGCTCACACAGGGAAAGGAGCACCGGGGAGCTGTTTTTT. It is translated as CASSHRERSTGELFF.

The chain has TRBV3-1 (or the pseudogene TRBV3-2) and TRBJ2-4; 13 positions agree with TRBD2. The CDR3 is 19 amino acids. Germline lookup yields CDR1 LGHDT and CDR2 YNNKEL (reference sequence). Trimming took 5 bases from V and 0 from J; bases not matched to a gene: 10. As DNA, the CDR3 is TGTGCCAGCAGCGTAGAACTAGCGGGGGGGCTTAGAGCCAAAAACATTCAGTACTTC. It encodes CASSVELAGGLRAKNIQYF.